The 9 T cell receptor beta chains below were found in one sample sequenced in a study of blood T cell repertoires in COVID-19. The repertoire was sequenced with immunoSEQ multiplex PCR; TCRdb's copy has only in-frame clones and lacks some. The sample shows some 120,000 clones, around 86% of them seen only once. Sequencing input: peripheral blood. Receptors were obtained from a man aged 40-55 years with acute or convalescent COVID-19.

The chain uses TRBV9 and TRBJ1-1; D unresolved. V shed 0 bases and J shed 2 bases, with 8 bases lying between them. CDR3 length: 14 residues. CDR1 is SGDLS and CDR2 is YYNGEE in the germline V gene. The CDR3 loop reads CASSVEADNTEAFF. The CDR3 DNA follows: TGTGCCAGCAGCGTAGAGGCGGATAACACTGAAGCTTTCTTT.

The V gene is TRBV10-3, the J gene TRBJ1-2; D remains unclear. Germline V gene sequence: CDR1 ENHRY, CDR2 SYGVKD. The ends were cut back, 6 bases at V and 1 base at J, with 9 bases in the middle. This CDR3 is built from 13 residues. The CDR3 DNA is TGTGCCATCAGCGTACAAGATAACTATGGCTACACCTTC. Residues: CAISVQDNYGYTF.

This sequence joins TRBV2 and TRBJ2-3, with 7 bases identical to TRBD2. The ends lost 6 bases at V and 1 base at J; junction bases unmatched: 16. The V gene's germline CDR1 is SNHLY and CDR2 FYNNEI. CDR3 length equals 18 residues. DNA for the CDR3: TGTGCCAGCAGGCCCCAGCGGGGAAGGTTGTACGGCACAGATACGCAGTATTTT. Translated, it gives CASRPQRGRLYGTDTQYF.

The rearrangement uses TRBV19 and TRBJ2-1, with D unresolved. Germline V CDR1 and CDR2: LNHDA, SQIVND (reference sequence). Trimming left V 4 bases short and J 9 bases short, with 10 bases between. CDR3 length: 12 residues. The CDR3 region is CASSTGYREQFF. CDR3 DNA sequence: TGTGCCAGTAGTACGGGTTACCGTGAGCAGTTCTTC.

CDR3 in amino acids: CASSLSVGQGVREQYF. In DNA, the CDR3 is TGCGCCAGCAGCTTAAGTGTGGGTCAGGGGGTTCGCGAGCAGTACTTC. The rearrangement uses TRBV5-1 and TRBJ2-7, with 7 bases identical to TRBD1. Germline V gene data show CDR1 as SGHRS and CDR2 as YFSETQ. The CDR3 sequence is 16 residues long. V shed 2 bases and J 6 bases; nucleotides not matched to a gene: 14.

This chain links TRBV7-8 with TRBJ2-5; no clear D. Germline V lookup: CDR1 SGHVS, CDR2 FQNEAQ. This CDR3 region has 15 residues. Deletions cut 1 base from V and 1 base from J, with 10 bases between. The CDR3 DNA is TGTGCCAGCAGCTTAGGTATGCAGGCCCAAGAGACCCAGTACTTC. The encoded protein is CASSLGMQAQETQYF.

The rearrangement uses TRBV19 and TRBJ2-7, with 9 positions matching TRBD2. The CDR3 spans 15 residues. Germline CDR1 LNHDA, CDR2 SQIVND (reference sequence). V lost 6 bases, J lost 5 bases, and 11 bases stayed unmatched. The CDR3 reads CASRLPSSGRNEQYF. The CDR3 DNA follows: TGTGCCAGTAGATTACCGTCGAGCGGGAGGAACGAGCAGTACTTC.

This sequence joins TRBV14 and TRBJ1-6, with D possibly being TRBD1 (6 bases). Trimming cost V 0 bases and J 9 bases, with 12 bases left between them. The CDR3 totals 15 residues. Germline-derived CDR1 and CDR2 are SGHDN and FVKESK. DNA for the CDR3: TGTGCCAGCAGCCAAGATGGGGGGGCAAGTTCACCCCTCCACTTT. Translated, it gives CASSQDGGASSPLHF.

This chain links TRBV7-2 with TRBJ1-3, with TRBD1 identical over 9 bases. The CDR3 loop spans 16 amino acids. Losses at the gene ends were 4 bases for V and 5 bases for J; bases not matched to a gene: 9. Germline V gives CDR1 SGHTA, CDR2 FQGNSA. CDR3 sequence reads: CASSSTGGIFRNTIYF. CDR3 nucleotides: TGTGCCAGCAGCTCTACAGGGGGCATTTTTAGAAACACCATATATTTT.